The 17 T cell receptor beta chains given below trace back to one sample, sequenced in a study of blood T cell repertoires in COVID-19. Profiled with immunoSEQ multiplex PCR; TCRdb holds only in-frame clones, not every one. The sample records about 250,000 clones, around 83% being singletons. Sequencing was performed on peripheral blood. These receptors were taken from a man aged 40-49 years with active or convalescent COVID-19.

The chain has TRBV24-1 and TRBJ2-7, with 10 nucleotides matching TRBD1. The CDR3 loop spans 15 amino acids. The J segment lost 2 bases and the V segment lost 5 bases, leaving 5 bases of the junction unmatched. CDR1 and CDR2 (germline): KGHDR, SFDVKD. The CDR3 spells CATSGWDRGPYEQYF. The CDR3 bases are TGTGCCACCAGTGGGTGGGACAGGGGACCCTACGAGCAGTACTTC.

This chain links TRBV19 with TRBJ1-1; no firm D call. V was cut by 4 bases and J by 1 base, with 4 bases left in between. From germline, CDR1 is LNHDA and CDR2 SQIVND (reference sequence). The CDR3 consists of 12 residues. The CDR3 is CASSRQNTEAFF. Here the CDR3 DNA reads TGTGCCAGTAGTAGGCAGAACACTGAAGCTTTCTTT. Supplemented by reference TRBV19 and TRBJ1-1, the full variable domain reads DGGITQSPKYLFRKEGQNVTLSCEQNLNHDAMYWYRQDPGQGLRLIYYSQIVNDFQKGDIAEGYSVSREKKESFPLTVTSAQKNPTAFYLCASSRQNTEAFFGQGTRLTVV.

The chain is built from TRBV3-1 (or the pseudogene TRBV3-2) and TRBJ1-6; D perhaps matches TRBD1 (6 bases). With 3 bases removed from V and 5 bases from J, the gap between germline ends came to 8 bases. The CDR3 is 14 residues long. The germline gives CDR1 LGHDT, CDR2 YNNKEL (reference sequence). The CDR3 protein is CASSHYRDNSPLHF. The CDR3 DNA follows: TGTGCCAGCAGCCATTACAGGGATAATTCACCCCTCCACTTT.

V usage is TRBV7-9 and J usage is TRBJ2-3, with D perhaps TRBD2 (6 bases). This CDR3 has 17 residues. CDR1 and CDR2 from the germline V gene are SEHNR and FQNEAQ (reference sequence). V lost 7 bases to trimming and J lost 6 bases, with 26 bases between them. For the CDR3, the DNA is TGTGCCAGCAAAACGTGGACGGGGGACTCCCTTGCGGATACGCAGTATTTT. Translating it yields CASKTWTGDSLADTQYF.

This chain connects TRBV6-5 to TRBJ1-2; 7 nucleotides align to TRBD1. The germline CDR1 and CDR2 sequences are MNHEY and SVGAGI. V shed 5 bases and J 4 bases; nucleotides not matched to a gene: 7. The length of the CDR3 is 14 residues. CDR3 sequence: CASSPQTGPYGYTF. The CDR3 nucleotides read TGTGCCAGCAGTCCCCAGACAGGGCCCTATGGCTACACCTTC.

This clone came up once. The chain employs TRBV3-1 (or the pseudogene TRBV3-2) and TRBJ2-1; the match to TRBD2 covers 8 bases. Trimming removed 0 bases from V and 6 bases from J; junction bases left unmatched: 13. This CDR3 comprises 18 residues. The germline V gene has CDR1 LGHDT and CDR2 YNNKEL (reference sequence). The DNA of the CDR3 is TGTGCCAGCAGCCAAGAATTATATGTGGGACTAGTCCCCAATGAGCAGTTCTTC. This sequence encodes CASSQELYVGLVPNEQFF.

The chain recombines TRBV14 with TRBJ1-5; D is possibly TRBD1 (6 bases). Germline V gives CDR1 SGHDN, CDR2 FVKESK. V was trimmed by 3 bases and J by 2 bases, leaving 23 bases between them. The CDR3 loop spans 19 amino acids. This CDR3 is CASSHRATTTGSGNQPQHF. The CDR3 DNA follows: TGTGCCAGCAGCCATAGAGCGACTACAACAGGGTCGGGCAATCAGCCCCAGCATTTT.

There are a few counts of this clone. The chain carries TRBV19 and TRBJ1-5; no clear D gene. The CDR3 loop spans 16 amino acids. Germline CDR1 LNHDA, CDR2 SQIVND (reference sequence). With 3 bases removed from V and 6 bases from J, the gap between germline ends came to 18 bases. The CDR3 spells CASSIVAGSFSQPQHF. The CDR3, as DNA: TGTGCCAGTAGTATTGTGGCAGGCTCTTTCAGTCAGCCCCAGCATTTT.

This clone came up a few times. This chain uses TRBV25-1 with TRBJ2-1; TRBD2 matches 7 bases. CDR1 is MGHDK and CDR2 is SYGVNS in the germline V gene. The J segment lost 8 bases and the V segment lost 1 base, leaving 8 bases of the junction unmatched. The CDR3 has 15 amino acids. CDR3: CASSEWGGPQHEQFF. DNA for the CDR3: TGTGCCAGCAGTGAATGGGGGGGACCCCAACATGAGCAGTTCTTC.

The chain has TRBV15 and TRBJ1-2; D not resolved. The CDR3 has 17 residues. Germline loops: CDR1 LNHNV, CDR2 YYDKDF (reference sequence). Trimming took off 4 bases at V and 3 bases at J, with 21 bases between the two ends. CDR3 in DNA: TGTGCCACCAGCACGATTACCGGGAGCCCTCGGGACTATGGCTACACCTTC. It yields the protein CATSTITGSPRDYGYTF.

At least ten counts were recorded for this clone. This chain joins TRBV28 and TRBJ1-2; D is possibly TRBD1 (6 bases). CDR1 and CDR2 (germline): MDHEN, SYDVKM. CDR3 size: 15 residues. The V gene lost 4 bases and the J gene lost 5 bases, with 17 bases spanning the gap. CDR3 sequence (DNA): TGTGCCAGCAGTTCCCCCGACAGGTCCATTTATGGCTACACCTTC. It specifies CASSSPDRSIYGYTF.

The chain is built from TRBV18 and TRBJ1-2, with TRBD1 matching 11 bases. Germline V CDR1 and CDR2: KGHSH, LQKENI. The J segment lost 8 bases and the V segment lost 2 bases, leaving 7 bases of the junction unmatched. The CDR3 is made up of 15 amino acids. This CDR3 reads CASSPRDRGLAGYTF. The CDR3 bases are TGTGCCAGCTCACCAAGGGACAGGGGGTTGGCCGGCTACACCTTC.

This chain joins TRBV3-1 (or the pseudogene TRBV3-2) and TRBJ2-3, with a weak D call TRBD2 (5 bases). With 3 bases removed from V and 2 bases from J, the gap between germline ends came to 15 bases. Germline V gene sequence: CDR1 LGHDT, CDR2 YNNKEL (reference sequence). This CDR3 spans 16 amino acids. This CDR3 is CASSHADYPLTDTQYF. The CDR3 nucleotides are TGTGCCAGCAGCCATGCTGACTACCCGCTCACAGATACGCAGTATTTT.

The CDR3 loop reads CATGGQGVDTQYF. The DNA of the CDR3 is TGTGCCACCGGAGGACAGGGAGTGGATACGCAGTATTTT. This chain uses TRBV24-1 with TRBJ2-3; TRBD1 matches 8 bases. After removal of 9 bases from V and 6 bases from J, the junction contained 7 bases not matched to a gene. From germline, CDR1 is KGHDR and CDR2 SFDVKD. The CDR3 is 13 residues long.

This clone was counted a few times. The chain links TRBV4-1 to TRBJ1-1; a weak D match, TRBD1 (6 bases). The CDR3 contains 16 residues. CDR1 and CDR2 (germline): MGHRA, YSYEKL. Trimming stripped 3 bases from V and 2 bases from J, with 16 bases between. CDR3 region: CASSHTPGTPNTEAFF. The CDR3 DNA reads as TGCGCCAGCAGCCATACTCCCGGGACACCAAACACTGAAGCTTTCTTT.

The V gene is TRBV4-1, the J gene TRBJ2-7; 10 nucleotides agree with TRBD2. CDR3 size: 16 residues. Per the germline V gene, CDR1 is MGHRA and CDR2 is YSYEKL. Trimming cost V 1 base and J 2 bases; bases outside gene matches: 5. CDR3 sequence: CASSQGSGGPAYEQYF. CDR3 bases: TGCGCCAGCAGCCAAGGTAGCGGGGGGCCAGCCTACGAGCAGTACTTC.

The chain employs TRBV11-2 and TRBJ1-6, with D unclear. The germline V gene encodes CDR1 SGHAT and CDR2 FQNNGV. The CDR3 covers 14 residues. V gave up 4 bases and J gave up 6 bases, with 10 bases separating them. DNA of the CDR3: TGTGCCAGCAGCTCATGGACTTTTAATTCACCCCTCCACTTT. Its protein product is CASSSWTFNSPLHF.